The clone carrying this TCR beta chain was observed many times. Its antigen remains unidentified. The data are from a study of identical twins. After removal of 6 bases from V and 4 bases from J, the junction contained 6 bases not matched to a gene. CDR3 length equals 15 residues. CDR1 is WSHSY, CDR2 SAAADI, per germline. cDNA carried unique molecular identifiers, and a universal primer site was added by template switching. TCRdb recomputed calls from the 5' RACE reads with MiXCR, one row per CDR3 protein. The sample records fewer than 250,000 distinct CDR3 sequences, around 6.6% being singletons. Study findings and constraints: Sequences that were out-of-frame, alpha and twin-shared displayed an excess of low generation probability.

The data were also submitted as part of a second study, on yellow fever vaccine responses in identical twins.

The V gene is TRBV10-2, the J gene TRBJ2-1; 10 nucleotides align to TRBD2. This clonotype originated in a woman under 30 in good health. Sequenced input: memory (CD45RO+) T cells sorted from blood. The CDR3 DNA is TGCGCCAGCAGACGGACTAGCGGCCTATACAATGAGCAGTTCTTC. Its translation: CASRRTSGLYNEQFF.